The clone carrying this T cell receptor (beta chain) was seen many times. Each cDNA molecule carried a unique molecular identifier. In TCRdb, the 5' RACE reads were re-called with MiXCR into one record per CDR3 protein. The sample lists 50,000 to 65,000 distinct CDR3 sequences; 8.5% to 10% were seen once. The data derive from a study of early T cells in non-severe SARS-CoV-2 infection. The TCR was taken from an adult who was a healthcare worker with PCR-confirmed SARS-CoV-2 infection or an uninfected control (not recorded which). Sequences were obtained from whole blood.

CDR3 nucleotides: TGTGCCAGTAGTCTGGGGGGAGTCACTGAAGCTTTCTTT. It translates to CASSLGGVTEAFF. This chain links TRBV19 with TRBJ1-1; D may be TRBD1 (5 bases). Germline V gene sequence: CDR1 LNHDA, CDR2 SQIVND (reference sequence). The CDR3 has 13 amino acids. The V end lost 5 bases, the J end lost 4 bases, and 11 bases lay between the germline ends.